This T cell receptor beta chain was sequenced in a study of T cells in Graves' hyperthyroidism and ophthalmopathy. Study background: Staff took peripheral blood when the initial diagnosis was made, before any treatment began. Regarding the study as a whole: The blood repertoire included most of the expanded thyroid clonotypes above 0.001. Ophthalmopathy and stable hyperthyroidism were told apart by a 13 V-J model.

This CDR3 comprises 15 residues. Germline loops: CDR1 SGHTA, CDR2 FQGNSA. The germline V and J ends were trimmed by 1 base and 4 bases, with 11 bases remaining between them. This clonotype was picked up many times. Its target is not known. There were TCR beta CDR3 regions amplified from RNA transcripts. The study used the HTBI primer set for a first-round RT-PCR of the TCR CDR3. Using its own MiXCR run on the multiplex PCR reads, TCRdb lists one record per CDR3 protein. The table includes over 700,000 distinct CDR3 sequences, approximately 18% detected once. This sequence originates from a woman aged 45-60 years with Graves' hyperthyroidism that later progressed to Graves' ophthalmopathy. Sequencing was done on a sample of blood. The rearrangement uses TRBV7-2 and TRBJ1-5; D gene uncertain. The CDR3 bases are TGTGCCAGCAGCTTAGTTTCAGGTGTGAATCAGCCCCAGCATTTT. It codes for CASSLVSGVNQPQHF.